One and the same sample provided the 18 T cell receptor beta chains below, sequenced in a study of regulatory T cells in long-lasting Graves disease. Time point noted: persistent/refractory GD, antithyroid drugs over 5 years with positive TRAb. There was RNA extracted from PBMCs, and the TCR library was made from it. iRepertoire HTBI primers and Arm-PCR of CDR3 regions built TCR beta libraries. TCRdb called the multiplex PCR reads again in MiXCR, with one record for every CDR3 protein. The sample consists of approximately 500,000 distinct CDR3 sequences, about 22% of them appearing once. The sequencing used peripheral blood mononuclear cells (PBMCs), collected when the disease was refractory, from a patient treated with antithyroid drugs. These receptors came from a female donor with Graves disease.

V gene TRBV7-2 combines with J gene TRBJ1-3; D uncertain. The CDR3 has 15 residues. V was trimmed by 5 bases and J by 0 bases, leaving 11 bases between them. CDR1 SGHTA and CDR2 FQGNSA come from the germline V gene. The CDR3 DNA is TGTGCCAGCAGCCCGACGACACACTCTGGAAACACCATATATTTT. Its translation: CASSPTTHSGNTIYF.

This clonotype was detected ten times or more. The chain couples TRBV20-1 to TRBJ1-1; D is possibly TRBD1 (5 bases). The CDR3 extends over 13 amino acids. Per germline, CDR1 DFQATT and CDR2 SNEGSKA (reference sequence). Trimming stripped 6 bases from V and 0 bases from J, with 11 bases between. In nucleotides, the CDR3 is TGCAGTGCCCCCTTACAGGTGAACACTGAAGCTTTCTTT. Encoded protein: CSAPLQVNTEAFF.

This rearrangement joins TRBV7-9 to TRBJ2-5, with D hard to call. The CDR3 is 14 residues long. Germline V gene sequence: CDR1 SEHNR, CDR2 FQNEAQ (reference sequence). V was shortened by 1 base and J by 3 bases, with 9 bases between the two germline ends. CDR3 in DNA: TGTGCCAGCAGCTTAGGTCCCAGGAAAGAGACCCAGTACTTC. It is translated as CASSLGPRKETQYF.

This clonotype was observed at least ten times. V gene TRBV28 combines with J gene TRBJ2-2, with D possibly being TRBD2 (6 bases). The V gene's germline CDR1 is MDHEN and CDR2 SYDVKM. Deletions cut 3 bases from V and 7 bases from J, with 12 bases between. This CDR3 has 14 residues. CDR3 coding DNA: TGTGCCAGCAGTTTCACCGGGGGTGACGGGGAGCTGTTTTTT. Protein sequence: CASSFTGGDGELFF.

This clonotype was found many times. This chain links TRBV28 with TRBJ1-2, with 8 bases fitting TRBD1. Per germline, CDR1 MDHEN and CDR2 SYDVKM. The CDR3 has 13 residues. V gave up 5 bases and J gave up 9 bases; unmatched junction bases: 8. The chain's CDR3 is CASSGGQGFRYTF. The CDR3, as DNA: TGTGCCAGCAGTGGCGGACAGGGTTTCCGCTACACCTTC.

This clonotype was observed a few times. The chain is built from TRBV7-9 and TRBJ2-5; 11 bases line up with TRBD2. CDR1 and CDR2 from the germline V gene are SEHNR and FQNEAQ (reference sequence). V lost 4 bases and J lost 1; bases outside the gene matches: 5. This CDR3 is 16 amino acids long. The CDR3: CASSSGLAGRQETQYF. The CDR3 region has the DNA TGTGCCAGCAGCTCTGGACTAGCGGGTCGCCAAGAGACCCAGTACTTC.

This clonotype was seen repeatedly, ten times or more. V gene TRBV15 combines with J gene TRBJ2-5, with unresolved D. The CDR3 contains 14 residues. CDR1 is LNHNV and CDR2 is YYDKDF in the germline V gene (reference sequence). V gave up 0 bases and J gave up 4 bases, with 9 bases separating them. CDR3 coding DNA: TGTGCCACCAGCAGAGATCTGGGCAGAGAGACCCAGTACTTC. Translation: CATSRDLGRETQYF.

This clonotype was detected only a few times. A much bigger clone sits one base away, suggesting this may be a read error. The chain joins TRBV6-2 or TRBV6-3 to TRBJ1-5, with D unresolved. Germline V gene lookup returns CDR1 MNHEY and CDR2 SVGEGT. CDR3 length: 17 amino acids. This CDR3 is CASGYVGRATNRQPQHF. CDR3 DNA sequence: TGTGCCAGCGGTTACGTCGGGAGGGCGACAAATCGGCAGCCCCAGCATTTT.

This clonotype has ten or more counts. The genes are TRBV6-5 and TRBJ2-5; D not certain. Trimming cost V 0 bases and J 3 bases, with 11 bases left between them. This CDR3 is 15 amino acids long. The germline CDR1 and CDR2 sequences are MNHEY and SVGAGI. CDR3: CASSYSFGSKETQYF. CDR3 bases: TGTGCCAGCAGTTACTCTTTCGGCTCAAAAGAGACCCAGTACTTC.

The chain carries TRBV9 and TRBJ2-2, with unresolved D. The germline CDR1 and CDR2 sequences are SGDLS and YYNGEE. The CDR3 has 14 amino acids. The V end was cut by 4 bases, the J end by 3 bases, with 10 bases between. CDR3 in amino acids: CASSPFRDTGELFF. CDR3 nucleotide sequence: TGTGCCAGCAGCCCTTTCCGGGACACCGGGGAGCTGTTTTTT. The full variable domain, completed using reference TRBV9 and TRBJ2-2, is DSGVTQTPKHLITATGQRVTLRCSPRSGDLSVYWYQQSLDQGLQFLIQYYNGEERAKGNILERFSAQQFPDLHSELNLSSLELGDSALYFCASSPFRDTGELFFGEGSRLTVL.

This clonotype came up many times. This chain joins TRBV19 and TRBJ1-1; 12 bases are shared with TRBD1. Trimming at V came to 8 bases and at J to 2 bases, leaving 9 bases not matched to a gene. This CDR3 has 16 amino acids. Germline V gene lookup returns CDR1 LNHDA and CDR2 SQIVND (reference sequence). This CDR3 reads CASSRDRGHRNTEAFF. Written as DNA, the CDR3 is TGTGCCAGTTCCCGGGACAGGGGGCATCGTAACACTGAAGCTTTCTTT.

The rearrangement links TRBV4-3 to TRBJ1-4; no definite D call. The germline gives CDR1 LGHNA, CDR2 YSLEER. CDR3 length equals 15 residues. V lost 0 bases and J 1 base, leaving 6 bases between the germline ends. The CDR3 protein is CASSQDWVTNEKLFF. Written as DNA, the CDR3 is TGCGCCAGCAGCCAAGATTGGGTAACTAATGAAAAACTGTTTTTT.

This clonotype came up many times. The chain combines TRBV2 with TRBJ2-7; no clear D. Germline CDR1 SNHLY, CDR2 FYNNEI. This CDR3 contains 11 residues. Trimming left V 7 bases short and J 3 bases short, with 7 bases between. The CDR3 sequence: CASNPNYEQYF. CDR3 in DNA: TGTGCCAGCAACCCAAACTACGAGCAGTACTTC. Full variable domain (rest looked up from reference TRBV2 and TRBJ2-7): EPEVTQTPSHQVTQMGQEVILRCVPISNHLYFYWYRQILGQKVEFLVSFYNNEISEKSEIFDDQFSVERPDGSNFTLKIRSTKLEDSAMYFCASNPNYEQYFGPGTRLTVT.

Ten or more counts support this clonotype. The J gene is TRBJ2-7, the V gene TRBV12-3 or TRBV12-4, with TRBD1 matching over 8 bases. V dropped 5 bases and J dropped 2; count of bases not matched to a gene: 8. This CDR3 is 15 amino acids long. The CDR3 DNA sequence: TGTGCCAGCAGTGAACGGACAGGGCGAGCCTACGAGCAGTACTTC. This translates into CASSERTGRAYEQYF.

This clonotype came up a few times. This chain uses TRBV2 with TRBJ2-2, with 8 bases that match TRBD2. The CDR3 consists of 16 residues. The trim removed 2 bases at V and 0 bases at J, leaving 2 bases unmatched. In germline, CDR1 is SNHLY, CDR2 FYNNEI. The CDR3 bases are TGTGCCAGCAGTGAAATCGGGGGGGCGAACACCGGGGAGCTGTTTTTT. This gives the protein CASSEIGGANTGELFF.

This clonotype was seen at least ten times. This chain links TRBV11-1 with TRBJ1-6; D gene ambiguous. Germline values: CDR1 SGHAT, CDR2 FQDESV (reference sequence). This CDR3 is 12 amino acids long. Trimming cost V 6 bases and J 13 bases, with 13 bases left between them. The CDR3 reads CASSSPGSPLHF. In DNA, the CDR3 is TGTGCCAGCAGTTCTCCTGGGTCCCCCCTCCACTTT. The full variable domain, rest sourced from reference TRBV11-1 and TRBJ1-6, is EAEVAQSPRYKITEKSQAVAFWCDPISGHATLYWYRQILGQGPELLVQFQDESVVDDSQLPKDRFSAERLKGVDSTLKIQPAELGDSAMYLCASSSPGSPLHFGNGTRLTVT.

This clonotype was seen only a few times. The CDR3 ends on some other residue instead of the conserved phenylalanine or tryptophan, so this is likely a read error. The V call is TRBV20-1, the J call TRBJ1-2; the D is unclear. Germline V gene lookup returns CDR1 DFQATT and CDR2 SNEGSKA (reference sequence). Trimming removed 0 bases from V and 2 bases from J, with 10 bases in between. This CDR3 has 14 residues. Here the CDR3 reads CSARDSTRNYGYTL. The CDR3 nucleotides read TGCAGTGCTAGAGATTCAACACGGAACTATGGCTACACCCTC.

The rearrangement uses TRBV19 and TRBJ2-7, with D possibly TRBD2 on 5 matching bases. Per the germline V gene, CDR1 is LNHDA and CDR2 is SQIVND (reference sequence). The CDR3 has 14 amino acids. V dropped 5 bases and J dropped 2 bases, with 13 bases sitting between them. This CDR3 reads CASSERIVAYEQYF. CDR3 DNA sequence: TGTGCCAGTAGTGAGCGGATCGTGGCCTACGAGCAGTACTTC.